The 2 T cell receptor beta chains below all came from one sample that was sequenced in a study of blood T cell repertoires in COVID-19. Here immunoSEQ multiplex PCR was the method, and the copy in TCRdb shows in-frame clones only, minus some. The table shows 110,000 to 150,000 clones, with almost 90% occurring only once. The sequencing sample was made of peripheral blood. Receptor source: a woman in her sixties with acute or convalescent COVID-19.

The chain links TRBV7-9 to TRBJ1-1; D possibly corresponds to TRBD1 (6 bases). Germline V gene data show CDR1 as SEHNR and CDR2 as FQNEAQ (reference sequence). V lost 0 bases to trimming and J lost 6 bases, with 8 bases between them. The CDR3 has 13 residues. CDR3 in amino acids: CASSLAQGAEAFF. The CDR3 nucleotides are TGTGCCAGCAGCTTAGCACAGGGAGCTGAAGCTTTCTTT.

CDR3 nucleotides: TGTGCCAGCAGTGACTCGTTCCGACAGGGGGCCTACAATGAGCAGTTCTTC. Its translation is CASSDSFRQGAYNEQFF. The chain combines TRBV6-4 with TRBJ2-1; TRBD1 agrees at 9 bases. This CDR3 has 17 amino acids. CDR1 and CDR2 (germline): MRHNA, SNTAGT. The ends lost 0 bases at V and 2 bases at J; junction bases unmatched: 5.